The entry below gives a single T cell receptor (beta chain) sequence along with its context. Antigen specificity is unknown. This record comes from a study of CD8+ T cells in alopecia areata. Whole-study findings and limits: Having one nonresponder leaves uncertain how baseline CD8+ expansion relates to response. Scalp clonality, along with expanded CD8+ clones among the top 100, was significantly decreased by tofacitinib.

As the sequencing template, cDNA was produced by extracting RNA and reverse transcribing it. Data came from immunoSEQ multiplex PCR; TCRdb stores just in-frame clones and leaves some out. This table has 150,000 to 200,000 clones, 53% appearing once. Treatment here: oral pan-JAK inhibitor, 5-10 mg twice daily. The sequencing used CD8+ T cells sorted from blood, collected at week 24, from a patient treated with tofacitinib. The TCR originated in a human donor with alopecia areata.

Here the CDR3 reads CASSEGLAGNTDTQYF. The CDR3 bases are TGTGCCAGCAGCGAGGGACTAGCGGGAAACACAGATACGCAGTATTTT. The chain combines TRBV9 with TRBJ2-3; TRBD2 matches 13 bases. The germline gives CDR1 SGDLS, CDR2 YYNGEE. This CDR3 comprises 16 residues. Unmatched junction bases numbered 3, after V lost 3 bases and J lost 2 bases. Full variable domain (outside the CDR3, taken from reference TRBV9 and TRBJ2-3): DSGVTQTPKHLITATGQRVTLRCSPRSGDLSVYWYQQSLDQGLQFLIQYYNGEERAKGNILERFSAQQFPDLHSELNLSSLELGDSALYFCASSEGLAGNTDTQYFGPGTRLTVL.